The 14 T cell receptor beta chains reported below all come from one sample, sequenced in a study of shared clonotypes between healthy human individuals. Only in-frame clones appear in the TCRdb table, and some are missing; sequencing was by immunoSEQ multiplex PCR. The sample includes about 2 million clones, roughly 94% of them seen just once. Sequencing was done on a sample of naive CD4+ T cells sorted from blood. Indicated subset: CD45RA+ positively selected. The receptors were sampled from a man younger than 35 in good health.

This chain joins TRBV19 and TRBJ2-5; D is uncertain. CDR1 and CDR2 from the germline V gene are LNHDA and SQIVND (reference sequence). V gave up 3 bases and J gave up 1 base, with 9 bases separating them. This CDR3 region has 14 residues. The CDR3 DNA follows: TGTGCCAGTAGTATGGTTGGTGTCCAAGAGACCCAGTACTTC. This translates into CASSMVGVQETQYF.

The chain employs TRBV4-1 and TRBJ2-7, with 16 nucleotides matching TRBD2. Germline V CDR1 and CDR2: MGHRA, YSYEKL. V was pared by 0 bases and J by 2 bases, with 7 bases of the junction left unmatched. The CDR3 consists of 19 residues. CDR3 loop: CASSQDTPGLAGGPYEQYF. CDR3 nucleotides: TGCGCCAGCAGCCAAGATACACCGGGACTAGCGGGAGGGCCCTACGAGCAGTACTTC.

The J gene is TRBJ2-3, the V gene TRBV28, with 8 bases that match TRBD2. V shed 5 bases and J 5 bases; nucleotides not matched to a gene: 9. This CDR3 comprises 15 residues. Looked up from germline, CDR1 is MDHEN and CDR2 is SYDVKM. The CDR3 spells CASSPPGGGLDTQYF. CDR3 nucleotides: TGTGCCAGCAGTCCCCCGGGAGGGGGGTTAGATACGCAGTATTTT. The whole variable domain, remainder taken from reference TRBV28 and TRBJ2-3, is DVKVTQSSRYLVKRTGEKVFLECVQDMDHENMFWYRQDPGLGLRLIYFSYDVKMKEKGDIPEGYSVSREKKERFSLILESASTNQTSMYLCASSPPGGGLDTQYFGPGTRLTVL.

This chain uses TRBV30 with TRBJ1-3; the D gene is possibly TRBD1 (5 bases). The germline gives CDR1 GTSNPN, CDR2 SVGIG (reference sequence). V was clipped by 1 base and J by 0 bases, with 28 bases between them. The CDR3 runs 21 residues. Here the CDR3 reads CAWSGEMNFGGSPSSGNTIYF. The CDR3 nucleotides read TGTGCCTGGAGTGGGGAGATGAATTTCGGGGGGTCCCCCTCCTCTGGAAACACCATATATTTT.

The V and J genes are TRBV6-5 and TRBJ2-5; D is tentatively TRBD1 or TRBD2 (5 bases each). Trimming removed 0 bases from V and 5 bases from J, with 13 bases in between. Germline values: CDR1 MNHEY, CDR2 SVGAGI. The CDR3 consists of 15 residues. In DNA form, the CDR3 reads TGTGCCAGCAGTTACTCCGGGACCTCGGACGAGACCCAGTACTTC. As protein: CASSYSGTSDETQYF.

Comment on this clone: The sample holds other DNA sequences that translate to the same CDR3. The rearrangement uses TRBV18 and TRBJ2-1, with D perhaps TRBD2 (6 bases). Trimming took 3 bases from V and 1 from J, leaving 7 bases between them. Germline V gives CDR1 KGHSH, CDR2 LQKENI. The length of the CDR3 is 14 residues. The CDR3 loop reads CASSPGGSYNEQFF. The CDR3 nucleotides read TGTGCCAGCTCACCGGGGGGATCCTACAATGAGCAGTTCTTC.

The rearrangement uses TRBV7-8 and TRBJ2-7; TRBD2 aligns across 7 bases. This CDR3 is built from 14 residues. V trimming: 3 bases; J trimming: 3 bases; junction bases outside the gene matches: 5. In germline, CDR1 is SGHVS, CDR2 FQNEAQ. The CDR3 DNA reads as TGTGCCAGCAGCTTTCTAGCGGAAATCTACGAGCAGTACTTC. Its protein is CASSFLAEIYEQYF.

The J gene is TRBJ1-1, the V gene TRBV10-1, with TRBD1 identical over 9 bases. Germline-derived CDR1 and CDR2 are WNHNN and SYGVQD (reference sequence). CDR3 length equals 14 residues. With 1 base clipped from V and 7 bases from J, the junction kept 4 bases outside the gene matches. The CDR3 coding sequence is TGCGCCAGCAGTGAGTACAGGGGGCGAGGTGAAGCTTTCTTT. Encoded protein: CASSEYRGRGEAFF.

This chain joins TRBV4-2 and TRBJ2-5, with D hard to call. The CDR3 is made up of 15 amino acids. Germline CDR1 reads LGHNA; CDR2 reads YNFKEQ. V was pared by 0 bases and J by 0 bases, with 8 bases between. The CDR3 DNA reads TGTGCCAGCAGCCAAGATCCTTTGTACCAAGAGACCCAGTACTTC. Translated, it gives CASSQDPLYQETQYF.

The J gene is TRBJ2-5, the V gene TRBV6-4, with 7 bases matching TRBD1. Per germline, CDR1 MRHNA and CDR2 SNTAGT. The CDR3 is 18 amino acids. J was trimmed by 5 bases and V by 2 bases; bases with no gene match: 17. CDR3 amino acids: CASSDRLWDRGRMETQYF. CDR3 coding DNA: TGTGCCAGCAGTGACCGCCTCTGGGACAGAGGTAGGATGGAGACCCAGTACTTC.

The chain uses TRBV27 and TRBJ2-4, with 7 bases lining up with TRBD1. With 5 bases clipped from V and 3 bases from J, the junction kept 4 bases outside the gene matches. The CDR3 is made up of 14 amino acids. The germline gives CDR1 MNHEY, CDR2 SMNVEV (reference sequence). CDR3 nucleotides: TGTGCCAGCAGTCCCCGGGACAGCAAAAACATTCAGTACTTC. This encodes CASSPRDSKNIQYF.

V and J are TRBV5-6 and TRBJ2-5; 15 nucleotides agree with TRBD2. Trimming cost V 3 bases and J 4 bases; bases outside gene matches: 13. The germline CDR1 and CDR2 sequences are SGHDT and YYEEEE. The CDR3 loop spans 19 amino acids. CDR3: CASSSPQYGLAGGPETQYF. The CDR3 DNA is TGTGCCAGCAGCTCACCACAATACGGACTAGCGGGGGGGCCAGAGACCCAGTACTTC.

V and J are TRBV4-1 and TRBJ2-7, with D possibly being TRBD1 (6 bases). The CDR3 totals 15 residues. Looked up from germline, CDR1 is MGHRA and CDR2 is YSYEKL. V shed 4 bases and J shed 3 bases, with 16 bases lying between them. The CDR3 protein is CASSLAVGANYEQYF. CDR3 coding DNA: TGCGCCAGCAGCCTCGCGGTGGGGGCCAACTACGAGCAGTACTTC.

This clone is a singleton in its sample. Written as DNA, the CDR3 is TGTGCCAGCAGTTTCGGCCCCCATCCGGCGAGCAATCAGCCCCAGCATTTT. Its protein is CASSFGPHPASNQPQHF. The V call is TRBV28, the J call TRBJ1-5; D remains unclear. The length of the CDR3 is 17 residues. V lost 3 bases and J 1 base, leaving 16 bases between the germline ends. Germline CDR1 and CDR2: MDHEN and SYDVKM.